This is a list of T cell receptor beta chains from one sample in a study of molecular identifiers for immune sequencing clone quantification. TCRdb reprocessed the PCR reads via MiXCR and lists one record per CDR3 protein. Of tens of thousands of distinct CDR3 sequences listed, approximately 17% were seen once; the top ten hold 0.95% to 1%. The sample taken for sequencing was naive CD8+ T cells from blood, with Jurkat cell RNA spiked in. The receptors stem from a human donor in good health. Some libraries in this study had Jurkat cell RNA spiked in. The CDR3 runs from the conserved cysteine through the conserved F or W. The order of the fields is J gene, D gene, clone size, V gene, CDR3 protein, CDR3 DNA. A D gene is named only where the DNA matches it firmly. The listing skips clone size in some rows; elsewhere it reads once, few, many or a size class.

>TRBJ2-7|NA|NA|TRBV6-5
CASSTNPGAYEQYF
TGTGCCAGCAGTACCAACCCCGGGGCCTACGAGCAGTACTTC
>TRBJ2-1|NA|many|TRBV7-9
CASSPPLSSYNEQFF
TGTGCCAGCAGCCCCCCATTGAGCTCCTACAATGAGCAGTTCTTC
>TRBJ2-3|NA|medium-sized|TRBV10-3
CAISKTNRDTDTQYF
TGTGCCATCAGTAAGACTAACCGGGACACAGATACGCAGTATTTT
>TRBJ2-6|TRBD1|medium-sized|TRBV4-1
CASSHIPGQGGGANVLTF
TGCGCCAGCAGCCATATACCGGGACAGGGAGGCGGGGCCAACGTCCTGACTTTC
>TRBJ1-2|NA|many|TRBV5-4
CASSLSGTYGYTF
TGTGCCAGCAGCTTGTCAGGAACCTATGGCTACACCTTC
>TRBJ2-7|TRBD2|NA|TRBV29-1
CSVGTAGDSYEQYF
TGCAGCGTTGGTACAGCGGGGGACTCCTACGAGCAGTACTTC
>TRBJ2-7|NA|NA|TRBV29-1
CSPAAQRSRYEQYF
TGCAGCCCCGCGGCGCAGCGGTCCCGCTACGAGCAGTACTTC
>TRBJ2-1|NA|many|TRBV7-8
CASSWQTAYNEQFF
TGTGCCAGCAGCTGGCAAACCGCCTACAATGAGCAGTTCTTC
>TRBJ2-2|TRBD1|medium-sized|TRBV6-5
CASSYSNRGRATGELFF
TGTGCCAGCAGTTACTCGAACAGGGGGCGCGCCACCGGGGAGCTGTTTTTT
>TRBJ2-3|NA|many|TRBV19
CASSTGGTQYF
TGTGCCAGTAGTACTGGGGGGACGCAGTATTTT
>TRBJ2-3|TRBD2|few|TRBV30
CAWSVRRGVIDRREGLRETDTQYF
TGTGCCTGGAGTGTACGTCGAGGGGTCATTGATCGGCGGGAGGGCCTGAGAGAGACAGATACGCAGTATTTT
>TRBJ2-3|NA|many|TRBV6-5
CASSYDAGVTDTQYF
TGTGCCAGCAGTTACGACGCAGGGGTGACAGATACGCAGTATTTT
>TRBJ2-3|NA|many|TRBV28
CASSFDSGTQYF
TGTGCCAGCAGTTTTGACAGCGGCACGCAGTATTTT
>TRBJ1-1|NA|many|TRBV13
CASSLAWSTEAFF
TGTGCCAGCAGCTTAGCTTGGAGCACTGAAGCTTTCTTT
>TRBJ2-7|TRBD2|many|TRBV28
CASSFGLAAYEQYF
TGTGCCAGCAGTTTCGGACTAGCGGCCTACGAGCAGTACTTC
>TRBJ2-1|NA|many|TRBV7-2
CASTSEDRKYNEQFF
TGTGCCAGCACCTCAGAGGACAGAAAGTACAATGAGCAGTTCTTC
>TRBJ2-2|NA|NA|TRBV24-1
CATRGTTGELFF
TGTGCCACCAGGGGGACCACCGGGGAGCTGTTTTTT
>TRBJ2-1|NA|many|TRBV4-3
CASSQERTALNEQFF
TGCGCCAGCAGCCAAGAGAGGACTGCCCTCAATGAGCAGTTCTTC
>TRBJ1-1|NA|many|TRBV6-5
CASSHRGPNTEAFF
TGTGCCAGCAGTCACCGGGGGCCGAACACTGAAGCTTTCTTT
>TRBJ1-5|NA|once|TRBV19
CASSTAGGAGTDDQPQHF
TGTGCCAGTAGTACCGCCGGCGGGGCAGGGACTGATGATCAGCCCCAGCATTTT
>TRBJ2-3|NA|many|TRBV30
CAWSLVTDTQYF
TGTGCCTGGAGTTTGGTCACAGATACGCAGTATTTT
>TRBJ1-1|NA|many|TRBV4-3
CASSQDATGTEAFF
TGCGCCAGCAGCCAAGATGCTACGGGGACTGAAGCTTTCTTT
>TRBJ2-3|TRBD1|many|TRBV6-5
CASSCPSGTGAITDTQYF
TGTGCCAGCAGTTGCCCCTCCGGGACAGGGGCTATCACAGATACGCAGTATTTT
>TRBJ2-1|NA|NA|TRBV4-3
CASSPQQGTDEQFF
TGCGCCAGCAGCCCACAACAGGGAACCGATGAGCAGTTCTTC
>TRBJ2-3|TRBD2|many|TRBV20-1
CSASPLVSASGESDTQYF
TGCAGTGCTAGTCCGCTAGTGTCGGCTAGCGGGGAATCAGATACGCAGTATTTT
>TRBJ1-1|NA|many|TRBV5-1
CASSLELNTEAFF
TGCGCCAGCAGCTTGGAGCTAAACACTGAAGCTTTCTTT
>TRBJ2-4|NA|many|TRBV19
CASSAGSPKNIQYF
TGTGCCAGTAGCGCCGGGTCCCCCAAAAACATTCAGTACTTC
>TRBJ2-7|NA|many|TRBV4-3
CASSPHSGFPTYEQYF
TGCGCCAGCAGCCCCCACTCTGGGTTTCCGACCTACGAGCAGTACTTC
>TRBJ2-7|NA|many|TRBV27
CASSLTGSEQYF
TGTGCCAGCAGTCTCACAGGGTCCGAGCAGTACTTC
>TRBJ1-4|NA|many|TRBV6-5
CASSSVHGSNEKLFF
TGTGCCAGCAGTTCCGTGCACGGATCTAATGAAAAACTGTTTTTT
>TRBJ1-5|NA|many|TRBV9
CASSTRGRGRGVQPQHF
TGTGCCAGCAGCACGAGGGGGAGAGGGCGTGGGGTTCAGCCCCAGCATTTT
>TRBJ1-1|NA|many|TRBV2
CASSDTKGFPEAFF
TGTGCCAGCAGTGATACGAAGGGGTTCCCTGAAGCTTTCTTT
>TRBJ1-1|NA|many|TRBV7-6
CASSSREIAEAFF
TGTGCCAGCAGCTCCAGGGAAATCGCTGAAGCTTTCTTT
>TRBJ1-1|TRBD1|many|TRBV4-1
CASSLQGGRSTEAFF
TGCGCCAGCAGCTTACAGGGGGGGAGGTCCACTGAAGCTTTCTTT
>TRBJ2-1|TRBD2|NA|TRBV11-1
CACSLGLGDEQFF
TGTGCCTGCAGCTTAGGACTAGGGGATGAGCAGTTCTTC
>TRBJ1-4|NA|many|TRBV5-5
CASSLLGSLNEKLFF
TGTGCCAGCAGCTTGTTAGGGAGTCTTAATGAAAAACTGTTTTTT
>TRBJ2-3|TRBD2|many|TRBV6-2/TRBV6-3
CASSYSLTMGGDTDTQYF
TGTGCCAGCAGTTATTCCCTCACCATGGGGGGGGACACAGATACGCAGTATTTT
>TRBJ1-2|NA|many|TRBV11-2
CASNPQGPYGYTF
TGTGCCAGCAACCCCCAGGGGCCCTATGGCTACACCTTC
>TRBJ2-2|NA|many|TRBV19
CASSPSGELFF
TGTGCCAGTAGTCCCTCCGGGGAGCTGTTTTTT
>TRBJ2-3|NA|many|TRBV3-1
CASSQAQSSTDTQYF
TGTGCCAGCAGCCAAGCCCAGAGCTCAACAGATACGCAGTATTTT
>TRBJ2-3|NA|many|TRBV6-5
CASILADTQYF
TGTGCCAGCATTCTAGCAGATACGCAGTATTTT
>TRBJ1-2|NA|NA|TRBV29-1
CSVGADNYGYTF
TGCAGCGTTGGGGCGGACAACTACGGCTACACCTTC
>TRBJ1-5|NA|many|TRBV19
CASTEDTAGQPQHF
TGTGCCAGTACCGAAGACACCGCGGGCCAGCCCCAGCATTTT
>TRBJ1-5|NA|many|TRBV19
CASSGEGVLNSNQPQHF
TGTGCCAGTAGTGGGGAAGGGGTCCTCAATAGCAATCAGCCCCAGCATTTT
>TRBJ2-7|NA|many|TRBV5-5
CASSLVWPTYEQYF
TGTGCCAGCAGCTTGGTTTGGCCGACGTACGAGCAGTACTTC
>TRBJ2-2|NA|many|TRBV6-2/TRBV6-3
CASSLSPSAGELFF
TGTGCCAGCAGTTTGTCCCCGTCGGCCGGGGAGCTGTTTTTT
>TRBJ2-3|TRBD2|many|TRBV5-1
CASSLGLAADTQYF
TGCGCCAGCAGCTTAGGACTAGCGGCAGATACGCAGTATTTT
>TRBJ2-7|NA|many|TRBV11-2
CASSLGDPSEQYF
TGTGCCAGCAGCTTAGGGGACCCCTCCGAGCAGTACTTC
>TRBJ2-7|NA|many|TRBV12-3/TRBV12-4
CASSFSRTYEQYF
TGTGCCAGCAGTTTTTCCAGAACCTACGAGCAGTACTTC
>TRBJ2-2|NA|many|TRBV7-9
CASSTPQGNTGELFF
TGTGCCAGCAGCACGCCCCAGGGGAACACCGGGGAGCTGTTTTTT
>TRBJ2-7|TRBD1|many|TRBV20-1
CSASRDSRKYEQYF
TGCAGTGCTAGTAGGGACAGCCGCAAGTACGAGCAGTACTTC
>TRBJ2-7|NA|NA|TRBV28
CASSPQGYEQYF
TGTGCCAGCAGCCCCCAAGGGTACGAGCAGTACTTC
>TRBJ2-3|TRBD1|medium-sized|TRBV7-2
CASSLIQGAADTQYF
TGTGCCAGCAGCTTAATTCAGGGGGCTGCAGATACGCAGTATTTT
>TRBJ2-7|NA|once|TRBV7-2
CASSLLGVHEQYF
TGTGCCAGCAGCTTACTGGGGGTGCACGAGCAGTACTTC
>TRBJ2-1|NA|many|TRBV6-5
CASSRAPTTWNEQFF
TGTGCCAGCAGTAGGGCCCCCACTACGTGGAATGAGCAGTTCTTC